This entry lists 5 T cell receptor beta chains sequenced from one sample in a study of regulatory T cells in long-lasting Graves disease. The TCR beta library used iRepertoire HTBI primers with Arm-PCR amplification of CDR3. TCRdb itself ran the multiplex PCR reads through MiXCR, one entry per CDR3 protein. The sample shows 400,000 to 650,000 distinct CDR3 sequences, about 16% of them seen only once. Time point indicated: newly diagnosed GD, antithyroid drugs for less than 3 months. From RNA extracted from PBMCs, the TCR library was made. These same records also appear under a second study, on T cells in Graves' hyperthyroidism and ophthalmopathy.

This sample comprised peripheral blood mononuclear cells (PBMCs), obtained at new diagnosis, from a patient treated with antithyroid drugs. The receptors shown here come from a woman aged 35-65 years with Graves disease.

The chain links TRBV4-1 to TRBJ1-2; no reliable D call. The CDR3 contains 15 residues. Trimming removed 0 bases from V and 2 bases from J, with 10 bases in between. CDR1 is MGHRA and CDR2 is YSYEKL in the germline V gene. CDR3 DNA: TGCGCCAGCAGCCAAGAATCAGTGGGAAACTATGGCTACACCTTC. Translating gives CASSQESVGNYGYTF.

This clonotype has just a few counts. This chain connects TRBV6-2 or TRBV6-3 to TRBJ1-4; 8 bases fit TRBD1. Germline assignment: CDR1 MNHEY and CDR2 SVGEGT. CDR3 length: 17 amino acids. V trimming: 0 bases; J trimming: 4 bases; junction bases outside the gene matches: 7. As DNA, the CDR3 is TGTGCCAGCAGTTACTCAAGTGGGACAGGCGTTAATGAAAAACTGTTTTTT. This encodes CASSYSSGTGVNEKLFF.

This clonotype was recorded many times. The chain carries TRBV20-1 and TRBJ2-2, with TRBD2 matching over 10 bases. CDR1 is DFQATT and CDR2 is SNEGSKA in the germline V gene (reference sequence). The CDR3 is 14 residues long. As DNA, the CDR3 is TGCAGCGCAATAGCGGGGGGAAACACCGGGGAGCTGTTTTTT. Translating gives CSAIAGGNTGELFF.

This clonotype showed up many times. The genes are TRBV3-1 and TRBJ2-1; TRBD1 matches at 9 bases. The CDR3 runs to 14 residues. Germline V gives CDR1 LGHDT, CDR2 YNNKEL (reference sequence). The trim removed 2 bases at V and 10 bases at J, leaving 6 bases unmatched. CDR3: CASSQHRGLGEQFF. CDR3 DNA sequence: TGTGCCAGCAGCCAACACAGGGGGCTAGGAGAGCAGTTCTTC.

This clonotype was counted many times. J is TRBJ2-4 and V is TRBV11-3, with D maybe TRBD1 (6 bases). Germline lookup yields CDR1 SGHNT and CDR2 YENEEA. Trimming removed 5 bases from V and 8 bases from J, with 16 bases in between. This CDR3 is built from 14 residues. As DNA, the CDR3 is TGTGCCAGCAGCACTCAGGGGAAGAAGGACATTCAGTACTTC. Protein product: CASSTQGKKDIQYF. The variable domain in full, completed from reference TRBV11-3 and TRBJ2-4, reads EAGVVQSPRYKIIEKKQPVAFWCNPISGHNTLYWYLQNLGQGPELLIRYENEEAVDDSQLPKDRFSAERLKGVDSTLKIQPAELGDSAVYLCASSTQGKKDIQYFGAGTRLSVL.